The clone carrying this T cell receptor (beta chain) came up many times. Antigen: not known. The data originate from a study of naive and memory T cell subsets. The trim removed 3 bases at V and 4 bases at J, leaving 11 bases unmatched. The CDR3 length is 17 residues. Germline lookup yields CDR1 LNHNV and CDR2 YYDKDF (reference sequence). Both TRBC1 and TRBC2 were covered by a beta constant-region primer of two equimolar oligonucleotides. The ligated cDNA underwent four PCR rounds using SP2 and nested alpha and beta constant-region primers. TCRdb used MiXCR to reprocess the UMI-ligation and nested PCR reads, holding one entry per CDR3 protein. The sample lists around 90,000 distinct CDR3 sequences, about 6.5% occurring once. The study, taken as a whole, reports: Over 85% of naive TCR sequences appeared only once after error correction, unlike memory subsets.

CD4+ T cell IFNgamma after overnight CMV lysate exposure gave donor CMV status. After CD4 positive bead selection, the CD4-negative fraction gave CD8 T cells. The sample taken for sequencing was central memory CD4+ T cells from blood. The receptor was derived from a human donor in good health. The V call is TRBV15, the J call TRBJ1-5; 8 bases match TRBD1. This CDR3 reads CATSRDDFRQGNQPQHF. The CDR3 DNA is TGTGCCACCAGCAGGGACGACTTTAGACAGGGGAATCAGCCCCAGCATTTT.